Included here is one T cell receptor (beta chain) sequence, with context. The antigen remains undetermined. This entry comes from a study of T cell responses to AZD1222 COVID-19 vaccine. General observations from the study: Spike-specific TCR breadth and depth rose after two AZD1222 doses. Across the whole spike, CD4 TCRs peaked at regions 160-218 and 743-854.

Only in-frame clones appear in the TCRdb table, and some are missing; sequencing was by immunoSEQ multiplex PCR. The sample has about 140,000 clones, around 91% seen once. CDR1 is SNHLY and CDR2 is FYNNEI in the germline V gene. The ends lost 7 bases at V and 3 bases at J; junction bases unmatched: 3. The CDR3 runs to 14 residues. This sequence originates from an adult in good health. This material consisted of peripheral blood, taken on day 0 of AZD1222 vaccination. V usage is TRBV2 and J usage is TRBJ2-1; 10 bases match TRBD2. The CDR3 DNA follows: TGTGCCAGCACACTAGCGGGGATCTACAATGAGCAGTTCTTC. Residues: CASTLAGIYNEQFF.